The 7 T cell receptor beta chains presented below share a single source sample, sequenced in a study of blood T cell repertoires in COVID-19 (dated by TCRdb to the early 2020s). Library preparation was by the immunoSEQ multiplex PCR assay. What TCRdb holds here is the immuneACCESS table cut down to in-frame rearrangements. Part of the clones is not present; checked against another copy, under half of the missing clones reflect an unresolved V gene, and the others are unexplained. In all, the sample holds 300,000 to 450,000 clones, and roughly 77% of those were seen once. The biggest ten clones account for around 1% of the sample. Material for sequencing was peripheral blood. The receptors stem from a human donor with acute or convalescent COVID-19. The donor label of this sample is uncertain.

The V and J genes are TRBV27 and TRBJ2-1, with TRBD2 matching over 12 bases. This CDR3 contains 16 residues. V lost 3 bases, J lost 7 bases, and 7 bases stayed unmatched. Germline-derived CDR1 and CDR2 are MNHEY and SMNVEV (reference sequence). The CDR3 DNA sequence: TGTGCCAGCAGTTTTCTAGCGGGGGGGCGGGGGAATGAGCAGTTCTTC. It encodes CASSFLAGGRGNEQFF.

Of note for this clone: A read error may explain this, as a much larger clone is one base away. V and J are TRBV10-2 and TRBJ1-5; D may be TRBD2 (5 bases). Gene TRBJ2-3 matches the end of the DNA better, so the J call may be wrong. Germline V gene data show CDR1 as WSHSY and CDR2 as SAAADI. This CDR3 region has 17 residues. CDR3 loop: CASSVSPFREHNQPQYF. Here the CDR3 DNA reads TGCGCCAGCAGTGTCTCACCCTTCCGGGAACATAATCAGCCCCAGTATTTT.

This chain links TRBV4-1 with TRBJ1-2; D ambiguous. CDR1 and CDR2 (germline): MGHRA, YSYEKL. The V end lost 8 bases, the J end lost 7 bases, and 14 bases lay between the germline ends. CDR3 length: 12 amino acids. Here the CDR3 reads CASDRGGSGYTF. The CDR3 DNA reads TGCGCCAGCGACCGAGGCGGGAGTGGCTACACCTTC.

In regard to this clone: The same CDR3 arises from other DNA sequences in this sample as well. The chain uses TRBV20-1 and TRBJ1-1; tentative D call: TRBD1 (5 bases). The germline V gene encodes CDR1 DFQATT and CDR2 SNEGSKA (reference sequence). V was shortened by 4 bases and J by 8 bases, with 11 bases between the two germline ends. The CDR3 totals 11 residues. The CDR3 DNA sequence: TGCAGTGCTAAGGGGCTGTTGGAAGCTTTCTTT. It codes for CSAKGLLEAFF.

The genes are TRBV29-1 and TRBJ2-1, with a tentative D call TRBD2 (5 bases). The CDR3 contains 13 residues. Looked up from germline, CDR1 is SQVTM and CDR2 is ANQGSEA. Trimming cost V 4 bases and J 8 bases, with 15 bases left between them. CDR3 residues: CSVVNWPRDEQFF. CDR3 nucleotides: TGCAGCGTTGTTAACTGGCCGAGGGATGAGCAGTTCTTC.

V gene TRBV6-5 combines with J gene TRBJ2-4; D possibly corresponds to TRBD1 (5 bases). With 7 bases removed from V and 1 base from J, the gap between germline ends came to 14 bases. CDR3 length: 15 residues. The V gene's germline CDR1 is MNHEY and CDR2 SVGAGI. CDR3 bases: TGTGCCAGCAATCAGGGCTATCTCGCCAAAAACATTCAGTACTTC. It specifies CASNQGYLAKNIQYF.

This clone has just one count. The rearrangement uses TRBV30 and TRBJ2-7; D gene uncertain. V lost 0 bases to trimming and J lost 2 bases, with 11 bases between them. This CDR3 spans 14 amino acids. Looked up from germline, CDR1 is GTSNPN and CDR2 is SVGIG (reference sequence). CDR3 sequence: CAWSVALPTYEQYF. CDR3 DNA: TGTGCCTGGAGTGTAGCACTCCCTACCTACGAGCAGTACTTC.